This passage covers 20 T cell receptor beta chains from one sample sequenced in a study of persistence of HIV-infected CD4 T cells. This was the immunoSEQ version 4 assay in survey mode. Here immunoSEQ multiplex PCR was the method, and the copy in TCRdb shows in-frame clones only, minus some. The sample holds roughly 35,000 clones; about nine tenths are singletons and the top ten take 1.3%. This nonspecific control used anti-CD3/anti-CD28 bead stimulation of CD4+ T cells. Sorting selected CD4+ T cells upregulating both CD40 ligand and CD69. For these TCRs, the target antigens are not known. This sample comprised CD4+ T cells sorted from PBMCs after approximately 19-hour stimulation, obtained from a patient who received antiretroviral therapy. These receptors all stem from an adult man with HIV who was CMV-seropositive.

The CDR3 DNA reads as TGTGCCAGTAGTATAAGACCAACCCCTGGATACGAGCAGTACTTC. Translated, it gives CASSIRPTPGYEQYF. The genes are TRBV19 and TRBJ2-7, with no clear D. Germline CDR1 LNHDA, CDR2 SQIVND (reference sequence). The CDR3 consists of 15 residues. Trimming pared 2 bases from V and 4 bases from J, leaving 15 bases between.

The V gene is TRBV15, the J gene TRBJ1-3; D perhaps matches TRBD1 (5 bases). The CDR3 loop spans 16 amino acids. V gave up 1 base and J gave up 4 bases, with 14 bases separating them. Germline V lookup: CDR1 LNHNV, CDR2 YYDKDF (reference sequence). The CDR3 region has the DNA TGTGCCACCAGCAGAGGCTTTATCGGGGCCGGAAACACCATATATTTT. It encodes CATSRGFIGAGNTIYF.

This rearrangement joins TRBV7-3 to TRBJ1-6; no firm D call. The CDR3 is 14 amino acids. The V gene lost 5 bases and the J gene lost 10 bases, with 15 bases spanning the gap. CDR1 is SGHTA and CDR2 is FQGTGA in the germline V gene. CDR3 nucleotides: TGTGCCAGCAGCCCCCGACAAGGAGGCTCACCCCTCCACTTT. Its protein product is CASSPRQGGSPLHF.

The CDR3 loop reads CASSPGQGHTEAFF. The CDR3 DNA follows: TGTGCCAGCAGCCCGGGACAGGGACACACTGAAGCTTTCTTT. The chain is built from TRBV7-6 and TRBJ1-1, with TRBD1 matching 9 bases. Germline V CDR1 and CDR2: SGHVS, FNYEAQ. This CDR3 spans 14 amino acids. The junction had 4 bases not matched to a gene; V was cut back by 5 bases and J by 3 bases.

The DNA of the CDR3 is TGTGCCTGGAGTGTACACCAGGACAATTCACCCCTCCACTTT. Its protein product is CAWSVHQDNSPLHF. The chain carries TRBV30 and TRBJ1-6; D is uncertain. Germline V gene sequence: CDR1 GTSNPN, CDR2 SVGIG (reference sequence). V was clipped by 0 bases and J by 7 bases, with 10 bases between them. CDR3 length equals 14 residues.

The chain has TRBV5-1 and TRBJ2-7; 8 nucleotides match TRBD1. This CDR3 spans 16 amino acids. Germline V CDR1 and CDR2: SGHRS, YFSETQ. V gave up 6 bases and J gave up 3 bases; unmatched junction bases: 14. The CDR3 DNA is TGCGCCAGCATGGGGACAGGCGTTAGCGGCCGCTACGAGCAGTACTTC. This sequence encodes CASMGTGVSGRYEQYF.

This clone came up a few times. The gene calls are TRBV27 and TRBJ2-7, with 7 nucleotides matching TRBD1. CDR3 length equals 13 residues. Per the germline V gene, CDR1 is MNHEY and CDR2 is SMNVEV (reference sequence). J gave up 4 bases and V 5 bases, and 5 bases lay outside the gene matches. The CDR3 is CASSPWDSYEQYF. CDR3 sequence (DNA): TGTGCCAGCAGTCCATGGGACAGTTACGAGCAGTACTTC.

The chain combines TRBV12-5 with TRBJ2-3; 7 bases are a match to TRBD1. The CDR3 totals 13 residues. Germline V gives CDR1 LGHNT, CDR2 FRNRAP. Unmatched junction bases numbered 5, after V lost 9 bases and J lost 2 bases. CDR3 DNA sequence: TGTGCTAGCAGCGACAGGGACACAGATACGCAGTATTTT. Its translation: CASSDRDTDTQYF.

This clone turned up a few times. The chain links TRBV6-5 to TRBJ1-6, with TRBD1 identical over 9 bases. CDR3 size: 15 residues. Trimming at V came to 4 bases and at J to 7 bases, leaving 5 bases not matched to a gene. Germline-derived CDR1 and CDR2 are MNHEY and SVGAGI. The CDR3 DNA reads TGTGCCAGCAGTTCTTTCGGGACAGGGAATTCACCCCTCCACTTT. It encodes CASSSFGTGNSPLHF.

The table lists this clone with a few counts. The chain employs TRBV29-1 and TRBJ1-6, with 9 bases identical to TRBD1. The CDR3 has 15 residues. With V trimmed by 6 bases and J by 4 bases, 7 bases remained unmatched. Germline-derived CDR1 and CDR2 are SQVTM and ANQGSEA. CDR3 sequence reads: CSVHRGRIYNSPLHF. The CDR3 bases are TGCAGCGTACACAGGGGGCGCATATATAATTCACCCCTCCACTTT.

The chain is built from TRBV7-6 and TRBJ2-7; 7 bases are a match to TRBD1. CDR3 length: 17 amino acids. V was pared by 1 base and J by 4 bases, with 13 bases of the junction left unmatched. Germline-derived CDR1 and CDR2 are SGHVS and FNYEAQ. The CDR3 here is CASSLDHGTAESYEQYF. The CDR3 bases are TGTGCCAGCAGCTTAGACCACGGGACAGCCGAAAGTTACGAGCAGTACTTC.

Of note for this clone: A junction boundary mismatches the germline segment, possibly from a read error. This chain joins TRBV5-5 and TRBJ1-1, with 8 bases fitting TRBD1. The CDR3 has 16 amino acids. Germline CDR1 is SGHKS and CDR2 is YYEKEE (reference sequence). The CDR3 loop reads CASSLDRTGRNPEAFF. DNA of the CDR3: TGTGCCAGCAGCTTGGATCGGACAGGGCGGAACCCTGAAGCTTTCTTT.

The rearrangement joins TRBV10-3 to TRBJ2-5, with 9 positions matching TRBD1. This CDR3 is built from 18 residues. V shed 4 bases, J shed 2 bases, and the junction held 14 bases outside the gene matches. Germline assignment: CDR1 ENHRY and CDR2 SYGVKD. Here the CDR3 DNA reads TGTGCCATCAGTGGACAGGTGGGGACAGGGAGCGTTCAAGAGACCCAGTACTTC. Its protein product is CAISGQVGTGSVQETQYF.

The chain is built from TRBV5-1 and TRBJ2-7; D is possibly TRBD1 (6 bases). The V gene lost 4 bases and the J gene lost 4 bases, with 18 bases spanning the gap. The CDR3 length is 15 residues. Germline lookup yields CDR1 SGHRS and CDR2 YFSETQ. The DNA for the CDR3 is TGCGCCAGCAGCCGAGGTCCGGGACACGTTTACGAGCAGTACTTC. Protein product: CASSRGPGHVYEQYF.

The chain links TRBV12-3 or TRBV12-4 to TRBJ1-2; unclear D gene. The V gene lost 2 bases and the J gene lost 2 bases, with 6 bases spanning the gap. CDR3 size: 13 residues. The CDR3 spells CASSLQKNYGYTF. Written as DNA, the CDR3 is TGTGCCAGCAGTTTACAAAAAAACTATGGCTACACCTTC.

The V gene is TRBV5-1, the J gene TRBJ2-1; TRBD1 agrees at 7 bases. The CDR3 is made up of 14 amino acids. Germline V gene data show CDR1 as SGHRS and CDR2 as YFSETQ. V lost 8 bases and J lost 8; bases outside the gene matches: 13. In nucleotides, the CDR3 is TGCGCCAGTACACCGGGACAGAAAAAGGATGAGCAGTTCTTC. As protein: CASTPGQKKDEQFF.

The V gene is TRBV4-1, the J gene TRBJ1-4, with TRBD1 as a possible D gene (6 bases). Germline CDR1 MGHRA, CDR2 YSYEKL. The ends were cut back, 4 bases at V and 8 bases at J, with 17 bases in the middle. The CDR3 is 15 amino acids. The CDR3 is CASSPWKQGNEKLFF. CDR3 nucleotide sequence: TGCGCCAGCAGCCCCTGGAAACAGGGAAACGAAAAACTGTTTTTT.

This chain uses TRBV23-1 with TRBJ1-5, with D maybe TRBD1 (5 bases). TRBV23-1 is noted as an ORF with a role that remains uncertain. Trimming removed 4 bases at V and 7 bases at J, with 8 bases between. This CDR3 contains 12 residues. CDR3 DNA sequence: TGCGCCAGCAGTCCAGGGTGGCAGCCCCAGCATTTT. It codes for CASSPGWQPQHF.

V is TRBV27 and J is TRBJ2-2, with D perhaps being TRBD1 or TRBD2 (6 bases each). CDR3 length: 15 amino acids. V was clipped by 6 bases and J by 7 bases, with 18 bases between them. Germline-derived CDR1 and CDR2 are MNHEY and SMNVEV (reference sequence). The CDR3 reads CASSSPGRGGGELFF. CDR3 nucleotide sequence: TGTGCCAGCAGCTCTCCTGGCAGGGGAGGCGGGGAGCTGTTTTTT.

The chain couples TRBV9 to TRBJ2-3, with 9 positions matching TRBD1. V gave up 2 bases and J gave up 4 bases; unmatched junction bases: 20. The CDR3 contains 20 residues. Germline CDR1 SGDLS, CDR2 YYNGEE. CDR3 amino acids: CASSVGKGTGPGDDADTQYF. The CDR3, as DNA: TGTGCCAGCAGCGTGGGTAAAGGGACAGGGCCAGGGGATGACGCAGATACGCAGTATTTT.